This TCR beta chain was obtained from a study of shared clonotypes between healthy human individuals (dated by TCRdb to about 2020). Notes on the research overall: A couple of women and three men aged 18 to 49 years were included in the cohort. For each donor, three plates each were used for CD4 naive and CD4 memory, two plates were used for CD8 naive, and one plate was used for CD8 memory. The study deeply sequenced blood TCR repertoires of 5 or 6 healthy adults to estimate repertoire size and the extent of clonotype sharing between individuals. Libraries were prepared and TCR repertoires were sequenced by different laboratories using diverse techniques, in order to increase sequencing depth and limit assay-specific biases. Leukapheresis yielded between about 0.85 and 9.5 billion PBMCs per donor. The paper's findings and limits, for the study overall: Incomplete sequencing was indicated by rarefaction of sorted-subset datasets, despite the large sequencing depth. Only blood was sampled, and tissue TCR repertoires likely differ from those in blood. Based on pairwise subsampling, the degree of clonotype sharing among donors was expected to be affected by sequencing depth. Naive subsets generally had larger estimated clonotype richness than memory subsets did. Because the study included a small number of donors, the genetic and exposure-history diversity represented was limited. Higher generation probabilities were observed for clonotypes shared by all four sorted-subset donors than for non-shared clonotypes. Sharing across a handful of donors was observed for around 5% of naive CD4, over 3% of naive CD8, 2.3% of memory CD4, and about 0.4% of memory CD8 clonotypes.

TCR CDR3 regions were amplified from genomic DNA by multiplex PCR using the deep immunoSEQ assay. Extracted genomic DNA from each cell subset was spread evenly across all wells of several immunoSEQ 96-well plates, with each plate serving as a replicate. For sorted subsets, 200 to 250 ng genomic DNA, equal to 30,000 or so T cell genomes, was loaded into each replicate PCR. Purified libraries were measured with a Qubit 3.0 fluorometer, size-checked on a Bioanalyzer 2100, and measured again with the KAPA Library Quantification kit. Every immunoSEQ 96-well plate was sequenced on a separate single-read 150-cycle Illumina NextSeq 550 flow cell. Under the source paper's analysis protocol: Because the immunoSEQ output held only junctional sequences and lacked quality scores, the filtering could not match the filtering applied to full-length reads. To assign V/J genes and CDR3, sequences were annotated against IMGT germline references using PyIR, a Python wrapper for IgBLAST v1.9. Reads were filtered out if the reads had weak V/J assignments (E-value above 1e-6), no CDR3, stop codons, out-of-frame junctions, or ambiguous translated residues. V3J clonotypes were defined as sequences sharing an identical inferred V gene, J gene, and CDR3 amino acid sequence. Percentage overlap between repertoires was calculated by dividing the number of shared unique clonotypes by the size of the smaller repertoire. RTK rarefaction, the Chao1 estimator, and Recon v2.1 estimates of unobserved clonotypes were used to assess repertoire richness. Generation probabilities were computed with OLGA for all TCRbeta clonotypes obtained by the gDNA method from four donors. TCRdb mirrors the immuneACCESS table, restricted to in-frame sequences. Some clones are absent from its copies; in checked studies, under half trace to an unresolved V gene, and the reason for the others is unknown. V and J calls and clone size are as listed in that table; D and trimming were resolved from the DNA. The sample table records approximately 530,000 clones; 96% of these occur just once. The top ten hold 0.05% to 0.07% of the sample.

Healthy HIV-negative adults with no recently reported acute infections or vaccinations were included as donors. Every donor was a Caucasian adult residing in Nashville, Tennessee, USA. CD4+ T cells were enriched by magnetic negative selection, after which naive cells were positively selected on CD45RA and the negative fraction was taken as the memory subset. Blood was obtained by leukapheresis, after which PBMCs were separated by Ficoll-Histopaque density gradient centrifugation and cryopreserved in liquid nitrogen vapor phase. Analytical flow cytometry was used to check the purity and quantity of every magnetically sorted T cell population. Genomic DNA was isolated from each sorted fraction and quantified by UV absorbance on a Nanodrop 2000c. Comment on this clone: Its antigen remains undetermined. No per-base quality is available; no much larger clone lies one base away.

The germline V gene provides CDR1 ENHRY and CDR2 SYGVKD. V sheds 6 bases and J sheds 4 bases, leaving 15 bases between their ends. Taken from cysteine to phenylalanine, the CDR3 has 14 residues. Left in the record is the CDR3 DNA by itself, 42 bases read in frame from the first base. Sequencing was done on a sample of naive CD4+ T cells sorted from blood. The cell subset or site label corresponds to: CD45RA+ positively selected. This receptor was obtained from a woman under 40 in good health. The V and J segments used are TRBV10-3 and TRBJ1-1, with TRBD1 tentatively as D gene (5 bases match). The CDR3 reads CAIRPSREGTEAFF. The bases read TGTGCCATCAGGCCTTCCAGGGAAGGCACTGAAGCTTTCTTT.